A selection of T cell receptor beta chains follows, all from one sample in a study of cytomegalovirus exposure and HLA in healthy donors. Profiling relied on immunoSEQ multiplex PCR, and the TCRdb table lists in-frame clones only, not all of them. The data contain around 110,000 clones, approximately 81% of them seen just once; the ten biggest clones take up approximately 2.2%. The specimen sequenced was PBMCs. All receptors derive from a man aged 30 to 39 in good health and CMV-seronegative. Each CDR3 is given with its conserved first and last residue. D genes are given only for firm matches. Only part of the rows carry a size: once, few, many, or a class if the clone is expanded.

TRBV30,TRBJ2-1,.,.,TGTGCCTCGGAAGCCGACAGGGAGCAGTTCTTC,CASEADREQFF
TRBV11-2,TRBJ2-3,.,once,TGTGCCAGCAGCTTAGATCTAGGAGGGAGGAGCACAGATACGCAGTATTTT,CASSLDLGGRSTDTQYF
TRBV4-1,TRBJ2-2,.,.,TGCGCCAGCAGCAAAAAACTACCAACCGGGGAGCTGTTTTTT,CASSKKLPTGELFF
TRBV9,TRBJ2-7,.,.,TGTGCCAGCAGCGTAGCCGCTAGAGGCGAGCAGTACTTC,CASSVAARGEQYF
TRBV29-1,TRBJ2-3,TRBD2,.,TGCAGCGTTGGACGAGTAGCGGGAGAGCGCACAGATACGCAGTATTTT,CSVGRVAGERTDTQYF
TRBV11-2,TRBJ2-7,TRBD2,few,TGTGCCAGCAGCCATCCCCAAGCGGGAGAACACGAGCAGTACTTC,CASSHPQAGEHEQYF
TRBV5-4,TRBJ2-5,.,.,TGTGCCAGCAGCTTTAGGAGGGAGGAACAGACCCAGTACTTC,CASSFRREEQTQYF
TRBV6-5,TRBJ2-4,TRBD2,.,TGTGCCAGCAGTTCCGGGGGGGCCGGGGGCAAAAACATTCAGTACTTC,CASSSGGAGGKNIQYF
TRBV15,TRBJ1-1,.,.,TGTGCCACCAGCAGAGATCCCACAGGCAGTGAAGCTTTCTTT,CATSRDPTGSEAFF
TRBV19,TRBJ1-1,.,.,TGTGCCAGTAGTATAGTCTTCGGGGCTGAAGCTTTCTTT,CASSIVFGAEAFF
TRBV29-1,TRBJ1-1,TRBD1,.,TGCAGCGTTGACGGGACAGGGGCTGCTTTCTTT,CSVDGTGAAFF
TRBV7-8,TRBJ2-1,.,.,TGTGCCAGCAGCTCCGAGAACAGGGCAAGCTCCTACAATGAGCAGTTCTTC,CASSSENRASSYNEQFF
TRBV7-3,TRBJ2-7,TRBD1,.,TGTGCCAGCAGCTCCACAGGGGGCTACGAGCAGTACTTC,CASSSTGGYEQYF
TRBV5-4,TRBJ2-7,TRBD1,.,TGTGCCAGCAGCTTGGGGGGCCCGGGACAGGGCGCCTACGAGCAGTACTTC,CASSLGGPGQGAYEQYF
TRBV9,TRBJ2-1,TRBD2,once,TGTGCCAGCAGCGGACTAGCGGGGGAGCAGTTCTTC,CASSGLAGEQFF
TRBV30,TRBJ1-5,.,.,TGTGCCTGGAGCGAGGGCACAGTCAGAAATCAGCCCCAGCATTTT,CAWSEGTVRNQPQHF
TRBV15,TRBJ2-3,TRBD1,once,TGTGCCACCAGCCTCAGGGGGCCATCAGATACGCAGTATTTT,CATSLRGPSDTQYF
TRBV5-1,TRBJ1-2,.,.,TGCGCCAGCAGCTTCAACCAGGCGTATGATGGCTACACCTTC,CASSFNQAYDGYTF
TRBV5-1,TRBJ2-7,TRBD1,.,TGCGCCAGCACTCCGGGACAGGGGTTCAACGAGCAGTACTTC,CASTPGQGFNEQYF
TRBV29-1,TRBJ1-2,.,.,TGCAGCGTTGCGACAGCGAAGTACTATGGCTACACCTTC,CSVATAKYYGYTF
TRBV2,TRBJ2-5,TRBD1,.,TGTGCCAGCAGTGCCGGGACAGGCTGGGAGACCCAGTACTTC,CASSAGTGWETQYF
TRBV2,TRBJ1-5,.,.,TGTGCCAGCGGGTCGCAGGCCCTTATGGCCCAGCATTTT,CASGSQALMAQHF
TRBV7-7,TRBJ2-1,.,.,TGTGCTAGCAGCTTAGCGTCGTCCTACAATGAGCAGTTCTTC,CASSLASSYNEQFF
TRBV28,TRBJ2-1,TRBD2,.,TGTGCCAGCAGTTCCCCAGCGGGAGGACAGGCCAATGAGCAGTTCTTC,CASSSPAGGQANEQFF
TRBV9,TRBJ2-3,.,.,TGTGCCAGCAGCTTTTCTCCGGGAATAACAGATACGCAGTATTTT,CASSFSPGITDTQYF
TRBV28,TRBJ2-1,.,.,TGTGCCAGCAGTTTCAGGGCCTTCAATGAGCAGTTCTTC,CASSFRAFNEQFF
TRBV30,TRBJ1-6,.,.,TGTGCCTGGCAAGGGGGTGGTGTTGGGTCACCCCTCCACTTT,CAWQGGGVGSPLHF
TRBV7-3,TRBJ2-3,TRBD2,.,TGTGCCAGCAGCCCCCGGGACTACACAGATACGCAGTATTTT,CASSPRDYTDTQYF
TRBV9,TRBJ2-7,.,.,TGTGCCAGCAGCGTAGCAGACGGGGCCTACGAGCAGTACTTC,CASSVADGAYEQYF
TRBV9,TRBJ2-5,TRBD2,.,TGTGCCAGCAGCGTAGTGGCGGGAGCCCAAGAGACCCAGTACTTC,CASSVVAGAQETQYF
TRBV25-1,TRBJ1-1,TRBD1,.,TGTGCCAGCAGTGCCTCGACAGGGAAAGGCACTGAAGCTTTCTTT,CASSASTGKGTEAFF
TRBV7-6,TRBJ2-2,.,.,TGTGCCAGCAGCTTAGCGGAGACAGACTACACCGGGGAGCTGTTTTTT,CASSLAETDYTGELFF
TRBV29-1,TRBJ2-1,.,.,TGCAGCGTTGGAGGACAGTCCTACAATGAGCAGTTCTTC,CSVGGQSYNEQFF
TRBV14,TRBJ2-2,.,.,TGTGCCAGCAGCCAAGGGTACATTACGACCGGGGAGCTGTTTTTT,CASSQGYITTGELFF
TRBV27,TRBJ1-2,.,.,TGTGCCAGCAGTTTATCTGGGGGCCGGGGCTACACCTTC,CASSLSGGRGYTF
TRBV19,TRBJ2-3,.,few,TGTGCCAGTAGTATCGTGGGGGGAGATACGCAGTATTTT,CASSIVGGDTQYF
TRBV5-1,TRBJ2-2,.,few,TGCGCCAGCAGCCCTAGATCCCGGTCCGGGGAGCTGTTTTTT,CASSPRSRSGELFF
TRBV5-4,TRBJ2-7,TRBD1,.,TGTGCCAGCAGCAAGGACAGGGGGGACGAGCAGTACTTC,CASSKDRGDEQYF
TRBV6-1,TRBJ1-2,.,.,TGTGCCAGCACCGGGAGCCCTGACAGCCTTAATGGCTACACCTTC,CASTGSPDSLNGYTF
TRBV5-6,TRBJ2-7,.,.,TGTGCCAGCAGCTGGGGGGACAGCTACGAGCAGTACTTC,CASSWGDSYEQYF
TRBV4-1,TRBJ2-1,.,few,TGCGCCAGCAGCCAAGAGCGAACTTACCATGAGCAGTTCTTC,CASSQERTYHEQFF
TRBV7-9,TRBJ1-1,.,.,TGTGCCAGCAGCTTAGGGAGCTCTGAAGCTTTCTTT,CASSLGSSEAFF
TRBV7-9,TRBJ1-5,.,.,TGTGCCAGCAGCTTCGCAGGGGATCAGCCCCAGCATTTT,CASSFAGDQPQHF
TRBV30,TRBJ2-2,TRBD2,.,TGTGCCTGGAGTGCCCATAGCGGGGATCTGACCGGGGAGCTGTTTTTT,CAWSAHSGDLTGELFF
TRBV5-1,TRBJ2-7,.,.,TGCGCCAGCAGCAATCCTCCGCGGGTGGGCCACGAGCAGTACTTC,CASSNPPRVGHEQYF
TRBV28,TRBJ1-1,TRBD1,once,TGTGCCAGCAGGGGACAGGGGAACACTGAAGCTTTCTTT,CASRGQGNTEAFF